The 10 T cell receptor beta chains presented below share a single source sample, sequenced in a study of T-cell memory formation after mild COVID-19. TCRdb fed the 5' RACE reads into MiXCR, producing one record per CDR3 protein. The table shows hundreds of thousands of distinct CDR3 sequences, with 15% to 20% occurring only once. Material: PBMCs or a T cell subset sorted from them (not recorded which). The receptor source for this set is a young man who had mild COVID-19 (a few samples of this study predate the infection). Cell type and time point are not known.

This clonotype was detected a few times. The CDR3: CASSQGEGGPDTQYF. In nucleotides, the CDR3 is TGCGCCAGCAGCCAAGGGGAAGGTGGCCCAGATACGCAGTATTTT. The V gene is TRBV4-3, the J gene TRBJ2-3; D ambiguous. Between the trimmed V and J ends, which lost 1 base and 4 bases, there was a span of 12 bases. The CDR3 spans 15 residues. In germline, CDR1 is LGHNA, CDR2 YSLEER.

This rearrangement joins TRBV5-1 to TRBJ2-3; 12 bases fit TRBD2. This CDR3 has 16 residues. Trimming took 4 bases from V and 2 from J; bases not matched to a gene: 5. Germline V gene sequence: CDR1 SGHRS, CDR2 YFSETQ. The CDR3 sequence: CASSKLAGGNTDTQYF. The DNA of the CDR3 is TGCGCCAGCAGCAAACTAGCGGGGGGAAACACAGATACGCAGTATTTT.

In this sample, this clonotype turned up a few times. The chain recombines TRBV5-1 with TRBJ1-5, with D perhaps TRBD1 (6 bases). V lost 5 bases and J lost 3, with 15 bases in between. CDR1 SGHRS and CDR2 YFSETQ come from the germline V gene. The CDR3 totals 15 residues. DNA of the CDR3: TGCGCCAGCAGTACCACAGGACAGACCAATCAGCCCCAGCATTTT. This translates into CASSTTGQTNQPQHF.

On this clonotype itself: Lacking the conserved final phenylalanine or tryptophan, this CDR3 likely reflects a read error. The V call is TRBV9, the J call TRBJ2-2; 7 bases match TRBD1. Germline CDR1 and CDR2: SGDLS and YYNGEE. V lost 0 bases, J lost 7 bases, and 6 bases stayed unmatched. The CDR3 loop spans 15 amino acids. Written as DNA, the CDR3 is TGTGCCAGCAGCGTAGGGGACAGTCGTATCGGGGAGCTGTTTATT. Its translation: CASSVGDSRIGELFI.

Many counts were recorded for this clonotype. V is TRBV5-1 and J is TRBJ2-1, with D maybe TRBD1 (7 bases). In germline, CDR1 is SGHRS, CDR2 YFSETQ. The length of the CDR3 is 14 residues. Trimming cost V 6 bases and J 4 bases, with 14 bases left between them. The CDR3 here is CASKEGAQYNEQFF. For the CDR3, the DNA is TGCGCCAGCAAGGAGGGGGCGCAGTACAATGAGCAGTTCTTC. Full variable domain (remainder filled in from reference TRBV5-1 and TRBJ2-1): KAGVTQTPRYLIKTRGQQVTLSCSPISGHRSVSWYQQTPGQGLQFLFEYFSETQRNKGNFPGRFSGRQFSNSRSEMNVSTLELGDSALYLCASKEGAQYNEQFFGPGTRLTVL.

The V and J genes are TRBV9 and TRBJ1-5, with D unresolved. V was cut by 5 bases and J by 4 bases, with 7 bases left in between. Germline CDR1 reads SGDLS; CDR2 reads YYNGEE. There are 12 residues in the CDR3. The CDR3 sequence is CASSDGNQPQHF. In DNA form, the CDR3 reads TGTGCCAGCAGTGACGGGAATCAGCCCCAGCATTTT. The complete variable domain, with remaining parts taken from reference TRBV9 and TRBJ1-5, reads DSGVTQTPKHLITATGQRVTLRCSPRSGDLSVYWYQQSLDQGLQFLIQYYNGEERAKGNILERFSAQQFPDLHSELNLSSLELGDSALYFCASSDGNQPQHFGDGTRLSIL.

This sequence joins TRBV20-1 and TRBJ1-2; D call uncertain. The CDR3 length is 12 residues. Germline CDR1 and CDR2: DFQATT and SNEGSKA (reference sequence). V was trimmed by 0 bases and J by 4 bases, leaving 6 bases between them. The CDR3 DNA sequence: TGCAGTGCTAGAGATAGCCCCTATGGCTACACCTTC. This translates into CSARDSPYGYTF.

This clonotype was seen a few times. The chain is built from TRBV28 and TRBJ1-1, with no clear D. V shed 2 bases and J shed 7 bases, with 14 bases lying between them. The CDR3 totals 14 residues. Germline CDR1 and CDR2: MDHEN and SYDVKM. Written as DNA, the CDR3 is TGTGCCAGCAGTTTAGTAGGTGGGCCGGTTGAAGCTTTCTTT. As protein: CASSLVGGPVEAFF.

This chain joins TRBV6-2 or TRBV6-3 and TRBJ1-2, with unresolved D. V was pared by 2 bases and J by 2 bases, with 12 bases between. CDR3 size: 15 residues. CDR1 and CDR2 (germline): MNHEY, SVGEGT. CDR3 sequence: CASSYDAGSNYGYTF. The CDR3 region has the DNA TGTGCCAGCAGTTACGACGCCGGATCAAACTATGGCTACACCTTC.

This clonotype was observed a few times. The V and J genes are TRBV2 and TRBJ1-5; D possibly corresponds to TRBD1 (6 bases). The CDR3 sequence is 16 residues long. The germline V gene has CDR1 SNHLY and CDR2 FYNNEI. Trimming removed 4 bases at V and 2 bases at J, with 15 bases between. The CDR3 spells CASSVRGARGNQPQHF. As DNA, the CDR3 is TGTGCCAGCAGTGTTCGGGGGGCCCGGGGCAATCAGCCCCAGCATTTT.